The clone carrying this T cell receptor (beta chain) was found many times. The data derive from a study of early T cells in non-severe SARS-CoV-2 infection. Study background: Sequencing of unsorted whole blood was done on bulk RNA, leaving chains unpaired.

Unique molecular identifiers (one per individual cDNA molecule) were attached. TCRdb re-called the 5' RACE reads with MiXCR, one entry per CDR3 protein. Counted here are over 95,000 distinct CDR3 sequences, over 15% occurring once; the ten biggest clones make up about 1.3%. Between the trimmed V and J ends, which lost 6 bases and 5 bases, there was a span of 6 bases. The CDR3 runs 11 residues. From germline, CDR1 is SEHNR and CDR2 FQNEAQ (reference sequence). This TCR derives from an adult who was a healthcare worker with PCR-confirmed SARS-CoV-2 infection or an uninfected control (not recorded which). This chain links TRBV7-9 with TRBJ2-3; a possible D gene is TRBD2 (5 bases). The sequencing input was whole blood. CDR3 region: CASSRGDTQYF. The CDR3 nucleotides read TGTGCCAGCAGTCGGGGAGATACGCAGTATTTT.